This TCR beta chain appears in the sequencing data of a study of glioma-infiltrating T cells. Study-wide results and caveats: Only very few CDR3 sequences appeared in both tissue and blood.

The CDR3 has 11 residues. Germline CDR1 reads SGHDT; CDR2 reads YYEEEE. The V and J ends lost 4 bases and 7 bases respectively, with 8 bases between them. Using RNA template, CDR3s of TCR alpha and beta were amplified with iRepertoire arm-PCR. TCRdb itself ran the multiplex PCR reads through MiXCR, one entry per CDR3 protein. The table records over 100,000 distinct CDR3 sequences, approximately 26% of them present only once. Details on this clonotype: The antigen remains unidentified.

The sequenced sample consisted of glioma tissue, nonneoplastic brain tissue, or PBMCs (not recorded which). The sequence was collected from a human donor with low-grade glioma or glioblastoma, undergoing nonglioma brain surgery, or in good health (not recorded which). This rearrangement joins TRBV5-6 to TRBJ1-1, with D uncertain. CDR3 sequence: CASSDHFEAFF. The CDR3 DNA is TGTGCCAGCAGCGATCACTTTGAAGCTTTCTTT. The complete variable domain, with remaining parts taken from reference TRBV5-6 and TRBJ1-1, reads DAGVTQSPTHLIKTRGQQVTLRCSPKSGHDTVSWYQQALGQGPQFIFQYYEEEERQRGNFPDRFSGHQFPNYSSELNVNALLLGDSALYLCASSDHFEAFFGQGTRLTVV.